Presented here are 15 T cell receptor beta chains from one specimen sequenced in a study of response to subunit inactivated influenza vaccine. In TCRdb, the RT-PCR reads were re-called with MiXCR into one record per CDR3 protein. There are 600,000 to 700,000 distinct CDR3 sequences in the sample; about 15% occur only once, and approximately 7.6% lies in the top ten. Sequencing was performed on PBMCs from blood, taken 14 to 15 days before vaccination. The receptors here all came from a man aged 45 to 65 who received an inactivated influenza vaccine.

This clonotype occurred a few times. Compared with germline, one end of the junction differs, possibly owing to a read error. V and J are TRBV7-7 and TRBJ2-5; 11 bases match TRBD2. Germline V lookup: CDR1 SSHAT, CDR2 FNYEAQ (reference sequence). The CDR3 is 17 residues long. The CDR3 here is CASSPRLAGSLQETQYF. CDR3 coding DNA: TGTGCTAGCAGCCCGAGACTAGCGGGGAGTTTACAAGAGACCCAGTACTTC.

The chain uses TRBV9 and TRBJ2-1; 7 bases fit TRBD2. The CDR3 runs 16 residues. Trimming removed 1 base from V and 0 bases from J; junction bases left unmatched: 4. The germline CDR1 and CDR2 sequences are SGDLS and YYNGEE. The CDR3 region has the DNA TGTGCCAGCAGCGTAACGGGGAGGGTCTCCTACAATGAGCAGTTCTTC. Protein sequence: CASSVTGRVSYNEQFF.

The chain is built from TRBV10-3 and TRBJ2-1; TRBD1 matches at 12 bases. The germline gives CDR1 ENHRY, CDR2 SYGVKD. Germline trimming cut 10 bases from V and 5 bases from J; bases unmatched to any gene: 9. CDR3 length equals 15 residues. The CDR3 loop reads CATGDRGRRDNEQFF. The DNA of the CDR3 is TGTGCCACTGGGGACAGGGGGCGAAGGGACAATGAGCAGTTCTTC.

This chain links TRBV5-1 with TRBJ2-3, with 7 bases aligning to TRBD2. The V gene's germline CDR1 is SGHRS and CDR2 YFSETQ. After removal of 3 bases from V and 2 bases from J, the junction contained 6 bases not matched to a gene. CDR3 length equals 15 residues. CDR3 bases: TGCGCCAGCAGCTCAGCGGGACGCCTCACAGATACGCAGTATTTT. Its protein is CASSSAGRLTDTQYF.

This clonotype has at least ten counts. The V call is TRBV24-1, the J call TRBJ2-5; TRBD1 agrees at 8 bases. The V and J ends lost 3 bases and 4 bases, in that order; junction bases with no gene match: 6. Looked up from germline, CDR1 is KGHDR and CDR2 is SFDVKD. This CDR3 has 15 residues. The CDR3 reads CATSDIQGAGETQYF. The DNA of the CDR3 is TGTGCCACCAGTGATATCCAGGGGGCGGGAGAGACCCAGTACTTC.

The gene calls are TRBV6-1 and TRBJ2-7; 8 bases line up with TRBD1. Trimming at V came to 5 bases and at J to 2 bases, leaving 5 bases not matched to a gene. Germline V CDR1 and CDR2: MNHNS, SASEGT. The CDR3 is 14 amino acids. CDR3: CASSRQGRTYEQYF. The CDR3 DNA is TGTGCCAGCAGTCGACAGGGGCGTACCTACGAGCAGTACTTC.

Many counts were recorded for this clonotype. The chain has TRBV4-3 and TRBJ2-2; D may be TRBD1 (6 bases). CDR1 is LGHNA, CDR2 YSLEER, per germline. This CDR3 spans 14 amino acids. The ends were cut back, 4 bases at V and 3 bases at J, with 9 bases in the middle. The CDR3 region has the DNA TGCGCCAGCAGCCTCGACAGGTACACCGGGGAGCTGTTTTTT. It yields the protein CASSLDRYTGELFF.

This sequence joins TRBV7-9 and TRBJ2-3, with TRBD2 matching over 9 bases. Germline CDR1 SEHNR, CDR2 FQNEAQ (reference sequence). V lost 0 bases to trimming and J lost 4 bases; unmatched junction nucleotides: 2. CDR3 size: 15 residues. The CDR3 region is CASSLASGGPDTQYF. Written as DNA, the CDR3 is TGTGCCAGCAGCTTAGCTAGCGGGGGCCCAGATACGCAGTATTTT.

The chain couples TRBV18 to TRBJ1-1, with D maybe TRBD1 (5 bases). The germline V gene has CDR1 KGHSH and CDR2 LQKENI. Trimming took off 5 bases at V and 0 bases at J, with 16 bases between the two ends. The CDR3 is made up of 16 amino acids. CDR3 sequence (DNA): TGTGCCAGCTCAACAGGACCCTTCCTTATGAACACTGAAGCTTTCTTT. It yields the protein CASSTGPFLMNTEAFF.

V usage is TRBV20-1 and J usage is TRBJ1-6; 7 bases line up with TRBD1. Looked up from germline, CDR1 is DFQATT and CDR2 is SNEGSKA (reference sequence). J gave up 7 bases and V 5 bases, and 8 bases lay outside the gene matches. This CDR3 has 14 residues. CDR3: CSAEDRTKNSPLHF. CDR3 DNA sequence: TGCAGTGCTGAGGACAGGACGAAGAATTCACCCCTCCACTTT.

V gene TRBV6-1 combines with J gene TRBJ2-7, with TRBD1 as a possible D gene (6 bases). The germline CDR1 and CDR2 sequences are MNHNS and SASEGT. V was pared by 6 bases and J by 3 bases, with 18 bases between. This CDR3 region has 15 residues. The CDR3 nucleotides read TGTGCCAGCAGACAAACAGGGACCCCCCTCTACGAGCAGTACTTC. This sequence encodes CASRQTGTPLYEQYF.

Remarks on this clonotype: The junction does not match germline at one end; this may be a read error. The gene calls are TRBV10-3 and TRBJ1-2; D might be TRBD1 (5 bases). Germline V gives CDR1 ENHRY, CDR2 SYGVKD. This CDR3 region has 13 residues. CDR3 sequence: CALSSGLGYGYTF. The CDR3 DNA reads as TGTGCCCTCAGTTCGGGGCTAGGCTATGGCTACACCTTC.

The V gene is TRBV12-3 or TRBV12-4, the J gene TRBJ1-1; unclear D gene. There are 14 residues in the CDR3. V shed 3 bases and J shed 3 bases, with 11 bases lying between them. This chain's CDR3 is CASSLEGAYTEAFF. The CDR3 region has the DNA TGTGCCAGCAGTTTGGAGGGAGCGTACACTGAAGCTTTCTTT.

This clonotype occurred a few times. V and J are TRBV11-2 and TRBJ2-2; 11 bases line up with TRBD1. Germline CDR1 and CDR2: SGHAT and FQNNGV. CDR3 size: 16 residues. After removal of 5 bases from V and 5 bases from J, the junction contained 7 bases not matched to a gene. The CDR3 sequence: CASSLAGTGGTGELFF. The DNA for the CDR3 is TGTGCCAGCAGCCTCGCCGGGACAGGGGGAACCGGGGAGCTGTTTTTT.

In its sample, this clonotype was seen many times. V is TRBV12-3 or TRBV12-4 and J is TRBJ1-2; 10 bases map to TRBD1. The CDR3 covers 14 residues. V was pared by 6 bases and J by 4 bases, with 5 bases of the junction left unmatched. The CDR3 DNA reads TGTGCCAGCAGCTCCGGACAGGGGGGCTATGGCTACACCTTC. It is translated as CASSSGQGGYGYTF.